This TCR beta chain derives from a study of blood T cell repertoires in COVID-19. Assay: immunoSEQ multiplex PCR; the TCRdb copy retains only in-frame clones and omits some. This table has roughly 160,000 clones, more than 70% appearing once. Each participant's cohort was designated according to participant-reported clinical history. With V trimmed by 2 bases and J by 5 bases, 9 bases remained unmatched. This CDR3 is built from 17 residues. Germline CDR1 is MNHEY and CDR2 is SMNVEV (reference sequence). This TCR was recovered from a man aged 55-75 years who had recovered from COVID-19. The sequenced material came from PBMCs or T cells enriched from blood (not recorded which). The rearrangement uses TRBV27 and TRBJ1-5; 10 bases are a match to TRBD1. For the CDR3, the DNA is TGTGCCAGCAGTTTAAGGATTTTCGGGACAGGGGATCAGCCCCAGCATTTT. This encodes CASSLRIFGTGDQPQHF.